A selection of T cell receptor beta chains follows, all from one sample in a study of cytomegalovirus exposure and HLA in healthy donors. Sequenced by immunoSEQ multiplex PCR; TCRdb stores in-frame clones only, minus some. The sample contains about 150,000 clones, more than 85% of which appear only once. Sample: PBMCs. The source of these receptors is a young man in good health and CMV-seronegative. Both conserved end residues are part of each CDR3. D genes are given only for firm matches. Clone sizes are given selectively: once, few, many, or a class where the clone is expanded.

abundance,d_gene,j_gene,v_gene,CDR3nt,CDR3aa
NA,NA,TRBJ2-5,TRBV27,TGTGCCAGCAGTTGGGCAGTGCAAGAGACCCAGTACTTC,CASSWAVQETQYF
NA,NA,TRBJ1-5,TRBV5-1,TGCGCCAGCAGCTTGGCGGGGAATTCCGGTCAGCCCCAGCATTTT,CASSLAGNSGQPQHF
NA,TRBD2,TRBJ2-1,TRBV9,TGTGCCAGCAGCGTAGGGGGCCTAGCGGGATCCAATGAGCAGTTCTTC,CASSVGGLAGSNEQFF
NA,TRBD2,TRBJ2-7,TRBV15,TGTGCCACCAGCGGACTGGCGGGGAGGGCGGACGAGCAGTACTTC,CATSGLAGRADEQYF
NA,NA,TRBJ1-3,TRBV19,TGTGCCAGTAGTATGCAGGGCGCGTGGGGAAACACCATATATTTT,CASSMQGAWGNTIYF
once,TRBD2,TRBJ2-3,TRBV30,TGTGCCTGGAGCCAAACTAGCGGGGGGTCGGATACGCAGTATTTT,CAWSQTSGGSDTQYF
NA,TRBD1,TRBJ2-1,TRBV10-3,TGTGCCATCAGTGCAGGGACAGTAAACAATGAGCAGTTCTTC,CAISAGTVNNEQFF
NA,TRBD1,TRBJ2-7,TRBV4-1,TGCGCCAGCAGCCACCCGGGACAGGGGGCAAGCGAGCAGTACTTC,CASSHPGQGASEQYF
once,TRBD1,TRBJ1-1,TRBV18,TGTGCCAGCTCACCACCCGGTATAGGGGGCGGTTTCACTGAAGCTTTCTTT,CASSPPGIGGGFTEAFF
NA,TRBD1,TRBJ1-1,TRBV11-2,TGTGCCAGCAGCTTAGAGCCAGGGGGGGAAGCTTTCTTT,CASSLEPGGEAFF
NA,NA,TRBJ2-1,TRBV6-5,TGTGCCAGCAGTTACTCAGGGACACTCTCCTACAATGAGCAGTTCTTC,CASSYSGTLSYNEQFF
NA,NA,TRBJ1-4,TRBV5-4,TGTGCCAGCAGCTTGCGGGAGACTAATGAAAAACTGTTTTTT,CASSLRETNEKLFF
NA,NA,TRBJ1-4,TRBV29-1,TGCAGCGTTGGCGATGAAAAACTGTTTTTT,CSVGDEKLFF
NA,NA,TRBJ2-5,TRBV18,TGTGCCAGCTCACCAGGACTACACCAAGAGACCCAGTACTTC,CASSPGLHQETQYF
NA,TRBD1,TRBJ1-1,TRBV11-3,TGTGCCAGCAGCTTCGAAGGGACAGAGTCTGCTTTCTTT,CASSFEGTESAFF
NA,TRBD1,TRBJ1-2,TRBV18,TGTGCCAGCTCACCGCCGGGACAGAACTATGGCTACACCTTC,CASSPPGQNYGYTF
NA,NA,TRBJ2-3,TRBV30,TGTGCCTGCCTGAGCACAGATACGCAGTATTTT,CACLSTDTQYF
NA,NA,TRBJ2-2,TRBV7-3,TGTGCCAGCAGCTTAGGTTATCAGGGAGGCACCGGGGAGCTGTTTTTT,CASSLGYQGGTGELFF
NA,TRBD2,TRBJ2-2,TRBV7-2,TGTGCCAGCAGCTTCTTGGGACTAGCGGGAGAAGACGGGGAGCTGTTTTTT,CASSFLGLAGEDGELFF
NA,TRBD1,TRBJ1-2,TRBV19,TGTGCCAGTAGTACCTGGACAGGGGCGGCTAACTATGGCTACACCTTC,CASSTWTGAANYGYTF
NA,TRBD1,TRBJ2-3,TRBV4-3,TGCGCCAGCAGCCAAGATCCCGACAGGGTAGGCACAGATACGCAGTATTTT,CASSQDPDRVGTDTQYF
NA,TRBD1,TRBJ1-6,TRBV4-1,TGCGCCAGCAGCCAAGGGAGACAGGGGCGCTCACCCCTCCACTTT,CASSQGRQGRSPLHF
few,TRBD1,TRBJ2-6,TRBV7-2,TGTGCCAGCAGCGCTAGCAGGGGGCCCGGGGCCAACGTCCTGACTTTC,CASSASRGPGANVLTF
NA,NA,TRBJ1-5,TRBV2,TGTGCCAGCAGCCAAGAAGGAGGGGTTAATCAGCCCCAGCATTTT,CASSQEGGVNQPQHF
NA,TRBD1,TRBJ2-2,TRBV10-3,TGTGCCATCATGGACAGGGGGCTTGGCGGGGAGCTGTTTTTT,CAIMDRGLGGELFF
NA,NA,TRBJ2-7,TRBV11-2,TGTGCCAGCAGCCCCAGGGGCAGCTACGAGCAGTACTTC,CASSPRGSYEQYF
NA,TRBD1,TRBJ1-2,TRBV7-2,TGTGCCAGCACGGGGACAGGCTATGGCTACACCTTC,CASTGTGYGYTF
NA,NA,TRBJ1-5,TRBV27,TGTGCCAGCAGTCAGGTTGGACAGCCCCAGCATTTT,CASSQVGQPQHF
NA,NA,TRBJ2-7,TRBV27,TGTGCCAGCAGTTTCGGCAGGGGACCCTACGAGCAGTACTTC,CASSFGRGPYEQYF
NA,TRBD1,TRBJ2-4,TRBV2,TGTGCCAGCAGTGTGGACAGGGGCAATTGGAACATTCAGTACTTC,CASSVDRGNWNIQYF
NA,TRBD2,TRBJ2-1,TRBV7-9,TGTGCCAGCAGCTACGGGACTAGCGGGGATTGGAATGAGCAGTTCTTC,CASSYGTSGDWNEQFF
NA,TRBD1,TRBJ2-5,TRBV5-6,TGTGCCAGCAGCTTCCTGACAGGGGGAGGGCGAGAGACCCAGTACTTC,CASSFLTGGGRETQYF
NA,NA,TRBJ2-1,TRBV19,TGTGCCAGTAGTATGGACTCAGGACAGCCTTACAATGAGCAGTTCTTC,CASSMDSGQPYNEQFF
NA,TRBD1,TRBJ2-2,TRBV5-6,TGTGCCAGCAGCTTGGCGGTGACAGGGGGGTCCGGGGAGCTGTTTTTT,CASSLAVTGGSGELFF
NA,NA,TRBJ2-1,TRBV10-2,TGCGCCAGCAGTGAGCCCGGGATCGGTGAGCAGTTCTTC,CASSEPGIGEQFF
once,TRBD1,TRBJ2-3,TRBV18,TGTGCCAGCTCACGGACCGGGACAGGGAGCACAGATACGCAGTATTTT,CASSRTGTGSTDTQYF
NA,NA,TRBJ1-2,TRBV6-4,TGTGCCAGCAGTGACACAGGCTATGGCTACACCTTC,CASSDTGYGYTF
NA,NA,TRBJ2-3,TRBV18,TGTGCCAGCTCACCCGGTCTTTCTCAGGGGAAGATACGCACAGATACGCAGTATTTT,CASSPGLSQGKIRTDTQYF
NA,TRBD1,TRBJ1-1,TRBV29-1,TGCAGCGTTGAAGGAATGATGGGACAGGGTCGGACTGAAGCTTTCTTT,CSVEGMMGQGRTEAFF
NA,TRBD2,TRBJ2-2,TRBV5-4,TGTGCCAGCAGCCCGGGGGGCACCGGGGAGCTGTTTTTT,CASSPGGTGELFF
NA,NA,TRBJ2-1,TRBV5-6,TGTGCCAGCAGCCAACTTTTAGGAGGAACGAGCTCCTACAATGAGCAGTTCTTC,CASSQLLGGTSSYNEQFF
NA,TRBD1,TRBJ1-2,TRBV19,TGTGCCAGTAGTCTCTTACAGGGGGCTAACTATGGCTACACCTTC,CASSLLQGANYGYTF
once,TRBD1,TRBJ1-4,TRBV5-1,TGCGCCAGCAGCACCGGACAGGGGGGGGCTGAAAAACTGTTTTTT,CASSTGQGGAEKLFF
NA,TRBD2,TRBJ2-1,TRBV2,TGTGCCAGCAGCGAGGGACTAGTGAAATATGAGCAGTTCTTC,CASSEGLVKYEQFF
NA,NA,TRBJ1-1,TRBV28,TGTGCCAGCAGTACAGGGTTCTCTGAAGCTTTCTTT,CASSTGFSEAFF